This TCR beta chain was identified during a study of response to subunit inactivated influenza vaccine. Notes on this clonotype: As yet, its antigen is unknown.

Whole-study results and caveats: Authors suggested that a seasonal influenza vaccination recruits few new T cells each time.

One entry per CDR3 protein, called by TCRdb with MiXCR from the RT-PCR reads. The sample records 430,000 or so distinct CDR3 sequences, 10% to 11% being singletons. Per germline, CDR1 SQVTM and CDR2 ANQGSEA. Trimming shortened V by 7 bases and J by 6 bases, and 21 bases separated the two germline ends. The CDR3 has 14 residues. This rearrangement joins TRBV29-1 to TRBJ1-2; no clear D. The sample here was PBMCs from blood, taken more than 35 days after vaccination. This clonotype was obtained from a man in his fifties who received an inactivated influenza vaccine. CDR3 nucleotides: TGCAGCGCCGCCCGCTCCCGGGAAAAGGATGGCTACACCTTC. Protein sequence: CSAARSREKDGYTF.